A selection of T cell receptor beta chains follows, all from one sample in a study of cytomegalovirus exposure and HLA in healthy donors. Libraries were prepared by immunoSEQ multiplex PCR; TCRdb keeps only in-frame clonotypes and omits some of them. The profile shows 85,000 to 95,000 clones, 65% to 75% of them singletons. Sample: PBMCs. These receptors were taken from a man aged 25 to 45 in good health and CMV-seropositive. Each CDR3 is given with its conserved first and last residue. The D gene is left open where the match is weak. Where a row states a size, it is once, few, many or the class of an expanded clone; other rows omit it.

d_gene: TRBD1
len: 14
j_gene: TRBJ1-1
v_gene: TRBV6-5
abundance: .
CDR3aa: CASSPGTGFTEAFF
CDR3nt: TGTGCCAGCAGCCCTGGGACAGGGTTCACTGAAGCTTTCTTT

d_gene: TRBD2
len: 15
j_gene: TRBJ2-7
v_gene: TRBV5-1
abundance: few
CDR3aa: CASSRSGGSLREQYF
CDR3nt: TGCGCCAGCAGCCGCTCGGGAGGGTCCCTCCGCGAGCAGTACTTC

d_gene: TRBD1
len: 15
j_gene: TRBJ1-5
v_gene: TRBV4-3
abundance: .
CDR3aa: CASSQRTGGDQPQHF
CDR3nt: TGCGCCAGCAGCCAACGGACAGGGGGCGATCAGCCCCAGCATTTT

d_gene: TRBD2
len: 17
j_gene: TRBJ2-3
v_gene: TRBV6-4
abundance: .
CDR3aa: CASSAFSAGESTDTQYF
CDR3nt: TGTGCCAGCAGTGCCTTCTCTGCGGGGGAAAGCACAGATACGCAGTATTTT

d_gene: .
len: 13
j_gene: TRBJ2-1
v_gene: TRBV4-1
abundance: .
CDR3aa: CASSQDRDNEQFF
CDR3nt: TGCGCCAGCAGCCAAGATCGGGACAATGAGCAGTTCTTC

d_gene: .
len: 14
j_gene: TRBJ2-7
v_gene: TRBV27
abundance: once
CDR3aa: CASSLTGPPGEQYF
CDR3nt: TGTGCCAGCAGCCTGACCGGCCCCCCGGGCGAGCAGTACTTC

d_gene: .
len: 14
j_gene: TRBJ1-3
v_gene: TRBV13
abundance: .
CDR3aa: CASSPGGFGNTIYF
CDR3nt: TGTGCCAGCAGCCCCGGGGGATTTGGAAACACCATATATTTT

d_gene: .
len: 15
j_gene: TRBJ2-5
v_gene: TRBV5-1
abundance: .
CDR3aa: CASSPGGLPQETQYF
CDR3nt: TGCGCCAGCAGCCCCGGAGGACTCCCCCAAGAGACCCAGTACTTC

d_gene: .
len: 13
j_gene: TRBJ2-4
v_gene: TRBV6-5
abundance: .
CDR3aa: CASSAGAKNIQYF
CDR3nt: TGTGCCAGCAGCGCGGGAGCCAAAAACATTCAGTACTTC

d_gene: TRBD1
len: 16
j_gene: TRBJ2-3
v_gene: TRBV19
abundance: .
CDR3aa: CASSPRRDRTTDTQYF
CDR3nt: TGTGCCAGTAGTCCTCGCCGGGACAGAACCACAGATACGCAGTATTTT

d_gene: TRBD1
len: 15
j_gene: TRBJ1-1
v_gene: TRBV7-9
abundance: .
CDR3aa: CASSVRTGENTEAFF
CDR3nt: TGTGCCAGCAGCGTTAGGACAGGGGAGAACACTGAAGCTTTCTTT

d_gene: .
len: 14
j_gene: TRBJ2-5
v_gene: TRBV10-1
abundance: .
CDR3aa: CASSGSRYQETQYF
CDR3nt: TGCGCCAGCAGTGGTAGTCGCTACCAAGAGACCCAGTACTTC

d_gene: TRBD2
len: 15
j_gene: TRBJ2-1
v_gene: TRBV5-5
abundance: .
CDR3aa: CASSQWGTSGNEQFF
CDR3nt: TGTGCCAGCAGCCAATGGGGGACTAGCGGCAATGAGCAGTTCTTC

d_gene: TRBD2
len: 14
j_gene: TRBJ2-7
v_gene: TRBV28
abundance: .
CDR3aa: CASSSSGPSYEQYF
CDR3nt: TGTGCCAGCAGTTCTAGCGGGCCTTCCTACGAGCAGTACTTC

d_gene: TRBD1
len: 18
j_gene: TRBJ2-7
v_gene: TRBV5-1
abundance: .
CDR3aa: CASSPVKSGTGDPYEQYF
CDR3nt: TGCGCCAGCAGCCCCGTAAAATCCGGGACAGGAGACCCCTACGAGCAGTACTTC

d_gene: .
len: 12
j_gene: TRBJ2-7
v_gene: TRBV7-9
abundance: few
CDR3aa: CASSAPYSLQYF
CDR3nt: TGTGCCAGCAGCGCCCCCTACTCGCTTCAGTACTTC

d_gene: .
len: 11
j_gene: TRBJ1-1
v_gene: TRBV7-9
abundance: few
CDR3aa: CASSSTPEAFF
CDR3nt: TGTGCCAGCAGCTCCACCCCGGAGGCTTTCTTT

d_gene: .
len: 11
j_gene: TRBJ1-2
v_gene: TRBV7-2
abundance: .
CDR3aa: CASSLGQDYTF
CDR3nt: TGTGCCAGCAGCTTAGGACAGGACTACACCTTC

d_gene: .
len: 14
j_gene: TRBJ1-4
v_gene: TRBV7-9
abundance: once
CDR3aa: CASSLAALNEKLFF
CDR3nt: TGTGCCAGCAGCTTGGCAGCGCTAAATGAAAAACTGTTTTTT

d_gene: TRBD2
len: 16
j_gene: TRBJ2-1
v_gene: TRBV6-6
abundance: .
CDR3aa: CASSYPSGRAYNEQFF
CDR3nt: TGTGCCAGCAGTTACCCTAGCGGGAGGGCCTACAATGAGCAGTTCTTC

d_gene: .
len: 14
j_gene: TRBJ1-6
v_gene: TRBV9
abundance: .
CDR3aa: CASSVGGPKSPLHF
CDR3nt: TGTGCCAGCAGCGTAGGCGGTCCCAAATCACCCCTCCACTTT

d_gene: TRBD2
len: 14
j_gene: TRBJ2-1
v_gene: TRBV9
abundance: .
CDR3aa: CASSRGGIRNEQFF
CDR3nt: TGTGCCAGCAGCCGGGGGGGAATAAGAAATGAGCAGTTCTTC

d_gene: .
len: 14
j_gene: TRBJ1-1
v_gene: TRBV9
abundance: .
CDR3aa: CASSVGQLNTEAFF
CDR3nt: TGTGCCAGCAGCGTAGGACAGTTGAACACTGAAGCTTTCTTT

d_gene: TRBD2
len: 14
j_gene: TRBJ2-1
v_gene: TRBV4-3
abundance: .
CDR3aa: CASSPAGTIYEQFF
CDR3nt: TGCGCCAGCAGCCCCGCAGGGACTATTTATGAGCAGTTCTTC

d_gene: TRBD1
len: 15
j_gene: TRBJ1-3
v_gene: TRBV2
abundance: .
CDR3aa: CASRFDRESGNTIYF
CDR3nt: TGTGCCAGCAGATTCGACAGGGAGTCTGGAAACACCATATATTTT

d_gene: .
len: 16
j_gene: TRBJ1-1
v_gene: TRBV9
abundance: .
CDR3aa: CASSGGLGEENTEAFF
CDR3nt: TGTGCCAGCAGCGGGGGCCTCGGGGAGGAGAACACTGAAGCTTTCTTT

d_gene: .
len: 10
j_gene: TRBJ2-1
v_gene: TRBV20-1
abundance: .
CDR3aa: CSAPLAGQFF
CDR3nt: TGCAGTGCCCCCCTCGCAGGGCAGTTCTTC